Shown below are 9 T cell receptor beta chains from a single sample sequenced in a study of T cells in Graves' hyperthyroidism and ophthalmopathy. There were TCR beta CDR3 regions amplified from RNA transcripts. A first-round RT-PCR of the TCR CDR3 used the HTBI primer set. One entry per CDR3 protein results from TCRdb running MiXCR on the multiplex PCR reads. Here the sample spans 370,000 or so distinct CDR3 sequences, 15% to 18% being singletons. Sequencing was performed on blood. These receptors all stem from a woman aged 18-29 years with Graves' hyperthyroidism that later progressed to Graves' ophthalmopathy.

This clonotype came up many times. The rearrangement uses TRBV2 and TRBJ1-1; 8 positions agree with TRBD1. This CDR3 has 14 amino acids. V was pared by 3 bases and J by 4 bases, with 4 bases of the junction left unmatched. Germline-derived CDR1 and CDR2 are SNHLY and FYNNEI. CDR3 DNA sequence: TGTGCCAGCAGTGAGTCAGGGGGCGGCACTGAAGCTTTCTTT. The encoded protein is CASSESGGGTEAFF.

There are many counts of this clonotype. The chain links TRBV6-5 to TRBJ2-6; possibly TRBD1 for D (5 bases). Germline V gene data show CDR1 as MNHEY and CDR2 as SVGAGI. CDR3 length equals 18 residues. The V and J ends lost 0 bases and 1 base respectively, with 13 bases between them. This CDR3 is CASSYSGPRESGANVLTF. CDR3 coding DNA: TGTGCCAGCAGTTACTCGGGGCCTCGAGAGTCTGGGGCCAACGTCCTGACTTTC.

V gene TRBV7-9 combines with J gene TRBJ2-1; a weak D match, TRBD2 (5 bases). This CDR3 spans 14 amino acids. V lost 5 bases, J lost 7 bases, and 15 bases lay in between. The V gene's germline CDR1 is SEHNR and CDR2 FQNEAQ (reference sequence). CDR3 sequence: CASSGRQVRNEQFF. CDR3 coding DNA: TGTGCCAGCAGCGGGAGACAAGTCAGAAATGAGCAGTTCTTC.

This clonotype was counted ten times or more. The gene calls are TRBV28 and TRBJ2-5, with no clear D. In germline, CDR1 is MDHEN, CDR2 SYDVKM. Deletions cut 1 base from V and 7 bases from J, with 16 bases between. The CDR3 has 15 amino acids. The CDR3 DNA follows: TGTGCCAGCAGTTTATACGGCGGCCCCAAGTGGACCCAGTACTTC. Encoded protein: CASSLYGGPKWTQYF.

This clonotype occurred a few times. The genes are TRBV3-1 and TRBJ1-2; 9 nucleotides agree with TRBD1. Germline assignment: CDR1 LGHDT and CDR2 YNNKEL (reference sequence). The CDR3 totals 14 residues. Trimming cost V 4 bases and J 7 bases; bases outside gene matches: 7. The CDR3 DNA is TGTGCCAGCAGCCGACCCACAGGGGGCCTTGGCTACACCTTC. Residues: CASSRPTGGLGYTF.

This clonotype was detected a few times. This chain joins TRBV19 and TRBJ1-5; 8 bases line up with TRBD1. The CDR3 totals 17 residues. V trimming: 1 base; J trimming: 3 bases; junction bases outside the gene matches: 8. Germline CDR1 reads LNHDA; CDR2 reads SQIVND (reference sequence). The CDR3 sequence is CASSIGRAGGYNQPQHF. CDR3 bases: TGTGCCAGTAGTATAGGCAGGGCAGGGGGCTACAATCAGCCCCAGCATTTT.

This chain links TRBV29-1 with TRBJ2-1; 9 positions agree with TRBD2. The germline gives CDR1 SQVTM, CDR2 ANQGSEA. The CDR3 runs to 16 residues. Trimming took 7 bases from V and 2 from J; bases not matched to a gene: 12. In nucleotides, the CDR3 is TGCAGCGCCGTTGGGATGGCGGGAGGGGCCTACAATGAGCAGTTCTTC. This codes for CSAVGMAGGAYNEQFF.

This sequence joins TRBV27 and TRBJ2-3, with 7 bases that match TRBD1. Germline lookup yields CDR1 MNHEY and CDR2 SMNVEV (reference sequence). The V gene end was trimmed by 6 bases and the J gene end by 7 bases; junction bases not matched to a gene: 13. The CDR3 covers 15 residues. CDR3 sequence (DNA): TGTGCCAGCAGCCGCACAGGGGCCCCTTCATATACGCAGTATTTT. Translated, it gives CASSRTGAPSYTQYF.

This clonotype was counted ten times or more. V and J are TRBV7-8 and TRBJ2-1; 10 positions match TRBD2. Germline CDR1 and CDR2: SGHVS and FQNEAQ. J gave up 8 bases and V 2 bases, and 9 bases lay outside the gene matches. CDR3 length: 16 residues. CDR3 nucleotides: TGTGCCAGCAGCTTATGGGGATCTAGCGGGAGCCATGAGCAGTTCTTC. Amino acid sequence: CASSLWGSSGSHEQFF.